This T cell receptor beta chain emerged from a study of human T cells and chemical hapten exposure. Study background: DPC (0.01%) was patch tested on the upper back and read at 6 days.

Per the original methods: There were a median of roughly 100,000 TCRs per sample, with a range from about 23,224 to 690,600. TCRdb recomputed calls from the RACE reads with MiXCR, one row per CDR3 protein. TCRdb, not the authors, supplied the V and J calls. The profile shows fewer than 150,000 distinct CDR3 sequences, about 13% of them singletons. As for time point: patch test 1, 2 weeks after DPC sensitization. Regarding treatment: therapeutic diphenylcyclopropenone sensitization with weekly scalp DPC. The source is a man younger than 35 with alopecia areata. Some clones in this sample may be carry-over from other donors' samples. This specimen was whole blood, taken in connection with sensitization to the hapten diphenylcyclopropenone (DPC).

CDR3 DNA: TGCAGCGCTAGTACAGCCGGAACCTACGAGCAGTACTTC. Translated, it gives CSASTAGTYEQYF. The rearrangement uses TRBV29-1 and TRBJ2-7; D gene ambiguous. The V gene lost 7 bases and the J gene lost 2 bases, with 15 bases spanning the gap. The germline V gene encodes CDR1 SQVTM and CDR2 ANQGSEA. The CDR3 has 13 residues.